The next 24 T cell receptor beta chains were all read from a single sample in a study of shared T cell receptors in the human thymus. Only in-frame clones appear in the TCRdb table, and some are missing; sequencing was by immunoSEQ multiplex PCR. There are roughly 710,000 clones in the sample; roughly 88% occur only once, and roughly 0.01% lies in the top ten. These same records also appear under a second study, on human thymus T cells.

Sequenced: thymocytes. The receptors were sampled from a girl under three years old with a congenital heart defect.

The chain links TRBV7-2 to TRBJ1-5; 11 bases map to TRBD1. CDR3 size: 18 residues. The V and J ends lost 5 bases and 7 bases, in that order; junction bases with no gene match: 16. CDR1 SGHTA and CDR2 FQGNSA come from the germline V gene. In DNA, the CDR3 is TGTGCCAGCAGCATGGACAGGGGGCGCGGGACCAGAAAACAGCCCCAGCATTTT. Residues: CASSMDRGRGTRKQPQHF. The whole variable domain, filled in from reference TRBV7-2 and TRBJ1-5, reads GAGVSQSPSNKVTEKGKDVELRCDPISGHTALYWYRQSLGQGLEFLIYFQGNSAPDKSGLPSDRFSAERTGGSVSTLTIQRTQQEDSAVYLCASSMDRGRGTRKQPQHFGDGTRLSIL.

The V gene is TRBV28, the J gene TRBJ2-1; 7 bases match TRBD1. The germline V gene has CDR1 MDHEN and CDR2 SYDVKM. The V and J ends lost 4 bases and 9 bases, in that order; junction bases with no gene match: 12. The CDR3 consists of 15 residues. CDR3 sequence reads: CASSSLTGFGGEQFF. DNA of the CDR3: TGTGCCAGCAGTTCCTTGACAGGGTTTGGTGGTGAGCAGTTCTTC.

The chain combines TRBV5-6 with TRBJ2-7; weak D call: TRBD1 (6 bases). Trimming took off 3 bases at V and 3 bases at J, with 28 bases between the two ends. The germline V gene has CDR1 SGHDT and CDR2 YYEEEE. The CDR3 extends over 19 amino acids. The DNA of the CDR3 is TGTGCCAGCAGCTCCCCGCTACCCGTAGACCGGACAGACCTCTACGAGCAGTACTTC. Its protein is CASSSPLPVDRTDLYEQYF.

V usage is TRBV9 and J usage is TRBJ1-1; D remains unclear. The CDR3 extends over 13 amino acids. Trimming stripped 0 bases from V and 3 bases from J, with 6 bases between. The germline V gene encodes CDR1 SGDLS and CDR2 YYNGEE. The CDR3 spells CASSVAQDTEAFF. CDR3 coding DNA: TGTGCCAGCAGCGTAGCTCAGGACACTGAAGCTTTCTTT.

V usage is TRBV5-1 and J usage is TRBJ2-6; no firm D call. V was shortened by 0 bases and J by 0 bases, with 7 bases between the two germline ends. The germline gives CDR1 SGHRS, CDR2 YFSETQ. The CDR3 sequence is 16 residues long. The CDR3 protein is CASSLGADSGANVLTF. The CDR3, as DNA: TGCGCCAGCAGCTTGGGGGCCGACTCTGGGGCCAACGTCCTGACTTTC. The full variable domain, with the rest looked up from reference TRBV5-1 and TRBJ2-6, is KAGVTQTPRYLIKTRGQQVTLSCSPISGHRSVSWYQQTPGQGLQFLFEYFSETQRNKGNFPGRFSGRQFSNSRSEMNVSTLELGDSALYLCASSLGADSGANVLTFGAGSRLTVL.

This rearrangement joins TRBV4-1 to TRBJ2-7, with TRBD2 as a possible D gene (6 bases). Germline CDR1 reads MGHRA; CDR2 reads YSYEKL. Trimming cost V 1 base and J 4 bases, with 14 bases left between them. This CDR3 has 15 amino acids. Here the CDR3 DNA reads TGCGCCAGCAGCCAAGCAACATCCCGGGGGTACGAGCAGTACTTC. Its protein is CASSQATSRGYEQYF.

This clone was picked up a small number of times. The chain is built from TRBV5-4 and TRBJ2-4; the match to TRBD1 covers 7 bases. Germline assignment: CDR1 SGHNT and CDR2 YYREEE (reference sequence). The V segment lost 2 bases and the J segment 4 bases; nucleotides outside the gene matches: 3. The CDR3 covers 14 residues. The CDR3 bases are TGTGCCAGCAGCTTACGGGACAGAAAAAACATTCAGTACTTC. Protein product: CASSLRDRKNIQYF.

V usage is TRBV5-6 and J usage is TRBJ2-7, with TRBD2 matching 12 bases. From germline, CDR1 is SGHDT and CDR2 YYEEEE. V lost 2 bases to trimming and J lost 4 bases; unmatched junction nucleotides: 10. The CDR3 loop spans 17 amino acids. The CDR3 reads CASSFGLAGRDPYEQYF. The CDR3 coding sequence is TGTGCCAGCAGCTTTGGACTAGCGGGGCGGGACCCATACGAGCAGTACTTC.

The rearrangement joins TRBV7-9 to TRBJ2-1, with 7 nucleotides matching TRBD2. Germline loops: CDR1 SEHNR, CDR2 FQNEAQ (reference sequence). Trimming cost V 5 bases and J 9 bases; bases outside gene matches: 13. The CDR3 has 15 amino acids. The CDR3 here is CASSLKRLAFSEQFF. CDR3 coding DNA: TGTGCCAGCAGCCTTAAGCGACTAGCCTTTAGTGAGCAGTTCTTC.

The rearrangement uses TRBV7-9 and TRBJ2-7, with D perhaps TRBD1 (6 bases). Trimming left V 4 bases short and J 6 bases short, with 22 bases between. This CDR3 comprises 16 residues. The germline V gene has CDR1 SEHNR and CDR2 FQNEAQ (reference sequence). The CDR3 nucleotides read TGTGCCAGCAGCTGTGGGGGCGATCGGTTGAACTGCGAGCAGTACTTC. The encoded protein is CASSCGGDRLNCEQYF.

V usage is TRBV6-6 and J usage is TRBJ1-1; D ambiguous. The CDR3 consists of 12 residues. The V and J ends lost 7 bases and 1 base respectively, with 7 bases between them. The germline V gene has CDR1 MNHNY and CDR2 SVGAGI (reference sequence). The CDR3 sequence is CASIKKNTEAFF. In DNA, the CDR3 is TGTGCCAGCATCAAAAAGAACACTGAAGCTTTCTTT.

The rearrangement joins TRBV30 to TRBJ2-7; tentatively, D is TRBD2 (5 bases). Germline V gene data show CDR1 as GTSNPN and CDR2 as SVGIG (reference sequence). The ends were cut back, 3 bases at V and 2 bases at J, with 8 bases in the middle. The CDR3 length is 12 residues. CDR3 sequence: CAWRAATYEQYF. CDR3 DNA sequence: TGTGCCTGGAGAGCGGCGACCTACGAGCAGTACTTC. The complete variable domain, with remaining parts taken from reference TRBV30 and TRBJ2-7, reads SQTIHQWPATLVQPVGSPLSLECTVEGTSNPNLYWYRQAAGRGLQLLFYSVGIGQISSEVPQNLSASRPQDRQFILSSKKLLLSDSGFYLCAWRAATYEQYFGPGTRLTVT.

The chain links TRBV9 to TRBJ1-2; 10 bases map to TRBD1. The length of the CDR3 is 21 residues. V gave up 3 bases and J gave up 2 bases; unmatched junction bases: 22. CDR1 is SGDLS and CDR2 is YYNGEE in the germline V gene. For the CDR3, the DNA is TGTGCCAGCAGCGCCGGGGACAGGGGAAATCCGCCGGTTTCTGCGAACTATGGCTACACCTTC. It specifies CASSAGDRGNPPVSANYGYTF.

The chain combines TRBV6-5 with TRBJ1-5; D remains unclear. Germline CDR1 MNHEY, CDR2 SVGAGI. Between the trimmed V and J ends, which lost 3 bases and 6 bases, there was a span of 15 bases. This CDR3 has 15 amino acids. CDR3 amino acids: CASSYGPYEGQPQHF. CDR3 bases: TGTGCCAGCAGTTATGGCCCCTATGAGGGTCAGCCCCAGCATTTT.

V is TRBV6-5 and J is TRBJ1-1; D is perhaps TRBD1 (5 bases). V was cut by 3 bases and J by 1 base, with 12 bases left in between. This CDR3 has 15 amino acids. Germline CDR1 reads MNHEY; CDR2 reads SVGAGI. The chain's CDR3 is CASSYDVGQNTEAFF. The CDR3 DNA reads TGTGCCAGCAGTTATGACGTCGGACAGAACACTGAAGCTTTCTTT.

The gene calls are TRBV6-6 and TRBJ1-1; 7 nucleotides align to TRBD1. The CDR3 consists of 16 residues. Unmatched junction bases numbered 10, after V lost 2 bases and J lost 4 bases. The V gene's germline CDR1 is MNHNY and CDR2 SVGAGI (reference sequence). CDR3 nucleotide sequence: TGTGCCAGCAGTTACCCGCCGACAGGGCATAGCACTGAAGCTTTCTTT. It yields the protein CASSYPPTGHSTEAFF.

This chain links TRBV7-8 with TRBJ1-4; D gene unclear. V shed 1 base and J shed 5 bases, with 20 bases lying between them. Germline CDR1 and CDR2: SGHVS and FQNEAQ. The CDR3 contains 18 residues. CDR3 DNA sequence: TGTGCCAGCAGCTTAGTCCGAACGAGCAGGAACCAAAATGAAAAACTGTTTTTT. It specifies CASSLVRTSRNQNEKLFF.

This chain connects TRBV4-2 to TRBJ2-1; 10 positions match TRBD2. There are 16 residues in the CDR3. CDR1 and CDR2 from the germline V gene are LGHNA and YNFKEQ. Trimming removed 0 bases from V and 8 bases from J; junction bases left unmatched: 7. The chain's CDR3 is CASSQEKRGGQDEQFF. The CDR3 DNA is TGTGCCAGCAGCCAAGAAAAGCGGGGGGGCCAGGATGAGCAGTTCTTC.

The V and J genes are TRBV7-9 and TRBJ1-2; 8 nucleotides match TRBD1. The CDR3 length is 16 residues. Germline assignment: CDR1 SEHNR and CDR2 FQNEAQ (reference sequence). V dropped 5 bases and J dropped 7; count of bases not matched to a gene: 15. The CDR3 DNA follows: TGTGCCAGCAGCCCAGATAGGACTCGAGACAGGGGTGGCTACACCTTC. Its protein product is CASSPDRTRDRGGYTF.

The chain employs TRBV13 and TRBJ2-7; 13 bases align to TRBD2. The germline V gene has CDR1 PRHDT and CDR2 FYEKMQ (reference sequence). The V and J ends lost 4 bases and 3 bases, in that order; junction bases with no gene match: 0. The CDR3 extends over 14 amino acids. The CDR3 loop reads CASSWTSGGYEQYF. The CDR3 nucleotides are TGTGCCAGCAGCTGGACTAGCGGGGGCTACGAGCAGTACTTC.

CDR3 nucleotide sequence: TGTGCCAGCAGCCAAGGAGCGGGGGCCAACACAGATACGCAGTATTTT. It codes for CASSQGAGANTDTQYF. The chain uses TRBV14 and TRBJ2-3; 8 nucleotides agree with TRBD2. This CDR3 region has 16 residues. Trimming at V came to 1 base and at J to 2 bases, leaving 5 bases not matched to a gene. CDR1 and CDR2 (germline): SGHDN, FVKESK.

The chain couples TRBV15 to TRBJ2-7, with D unresolved. Germline assignment: CDR1 LNHNV and CDR2 YYDKDF (reference sequence). With 0 bases removed from V and 3 bases from J, the gap between germline ends came to 15 bases. The CDR3 is 16 residues long. CDR3 nucleotides: TGTGCCACCAGCAGAGATCTGCAAACGAGGTTCTACGAGCAGTACTTC. As protein: CATSRDLQTRFYEQYF.

The chain recombines TRBV4-1 with TRBJ2-2, with D tentatively TRBD1 (6 bases). Germline loops: CDR1 MGHRA, CDR2 YSYEKL. The CDR3 covers 15 residues. V was clipped by 3 bases and J by 6 bases, with 14 bases between them. CDR3 protein: CASSHDRLPAGELFF. Written as DNA, the CDR3 is TGCGCCAGCAGCCACGACAGGTTGCCGGCCGGGGAGCTGTTTTTT.

This clone was recorded only once. This chain uses TRBV5-1 with TRBJ1-1; D might be TRBD1 (6 bases). Germline V gene lookup returns CDR1 SGHRS and CDR2 YFSETQ. Trimming removed 5 bases from V and 6 bases from J, with 23 bases in between. CDR3 length: 16 amino acids. CDR3 amino acids: CASRPSQGNLLSEAFF. The CDR3 DNA sequence: TGCGCCAGCAGACCCTCACAGGGAAACCTTCTTTCTGAAGCTTTCTTT.